The entry below describes one TCR beta chain. The germline CDR1 and CDR2 sequences are SGHRS and YFSETQ. The CDR3 covers 15 residues. With 4 bases clipped from V and 4 bases from J, the junction kept 7 bases outside the gene matches. The data stem from a study of blood T cell repertoires in COVID-19. Study-wide background: The study drew acute and convalescent COVID-19 samples from the United States, Italy and Spain. PBMCs, B-cell-depleted T cells, or T cells were the source of the cDNA or gDNA that made up the material.

Per the original methods: Reference gene primer amplification gave estimated nucleated cell counts. This table comes from immunoSEQ multiplex PCR, and its TCRdb copy is limited to in-frame clones, with some not included. V and J calls and clone size are as listed in that table; D and trimming were resolved from the DNA. The sample lists about 290,000 clones, around four fifths occurring once. The clonotype was recovered from a woman aged 45-60 years with active or convalescent COVID-19. The specimen sequenced was peripheral blood. The V call is TRBV5-1, the J call TRBJ2-5; 10 bases fit TRBD2. The CDR3 bases are TGCGCCAGCAGCCCTAGCGGGAGTAGGCGAGAGACCCAGTACTTC. This sequence encodes CASSPSGSRRETQYF.